These 5 T cell receptor beta chains originate from one sample sequenced in a study of T cells after yellow fever vaccination. MiXCR, run by TCRdb on the 5' RACE reads, gives a single entry per CDR3 protein. The table lists a few hundred thousand distinct CDR3 sequences, about a sixth of them singletons. The sample consisted of PBMCs, taken about 5 days after the first yellow fever vaccination. These receptors were taken from a man between 18 and 35 years old who received the YFV17D yellow fever vaccine.

This clonotype has just a few counts. J is TRBJ1-2 and V is TRBV7-9; D is unresolved. The ends were cut back, 5 bases at V and 5 bases at J, with 18 bases in the middle. Per the germline V gene, CDR1 is SEHNR and CDR2 is FQNEAQ (reference sequence). The CDR3 contains 15 residues. CDR3 sequence (DNA): TGTGCCAGCAGCCAAAACGGACGGGCTGTTTATGGCTACACCTTC. Residues: CASSQNGRAVYGYTF.

This clonotype was recorded at least ten times. The gene calls are TRBV4-2 and TRBJ2-7, with 7 nucleotides matching TRBD2. In germline, CDR1 is LGHNA, CDR2 YNFKEQ. The CDR3 has 15 amino acids. J lost 5 bases, V lost 0 bases, and 7 bases had no gene match. The DNA of the CDR3 is TGTGCCAGCAGCCAAGACACCAGACTAGCCCACGAGCAGTACGTC. Its protein is CASSQDTRLAHEQYV.

This clonotype was counted between two and nine times. This rearrangement joins TRBV13 to TRBJ2-5; no definite D call. The CDR3 length is 12 residues. Trimming stripped 0 bases from V and 4 bases from J, with 3 bases between. Germline assignment: CDR1 PRHDT and CDR2 FYEKMQ (reference sequence). The CDR3 loop reads CASSLGPETQYF. The DNA for the CDR3 is TGTGCCAGCAGCTTAGGGCCAGAGACCCAGTACTTC.

The CDR3 nucleotides read TGTGCCAGCAGCCAAGTCCGGCCTCCGAACACTGAAGCTTTCTTT. Protein product: CASSQVRPPNTEAFF. The V gene is TRBV14, the J gene TRBJ1-1; no definite D call. This CDR3 comprises 15 residues. V dropped 1 base and J dropped 1 base, with 10 bases sitting between them. CDR1 SGHDN and CDR2 FVKESK come from the germline V gene.

This clonotype was picked up a small number of times. The CDR3 coding sequence is TGTGCCAGCAGCCCAGGACGCTACGCCCGGAACACTGAAGCTTTCTTT. It yields the protein CASSPGRYARNTEAFF. This chain uses TRBV5-5 with TRBJ1-1; D unresolved. This CDR3 is built from 16 residues. Trimming pared 4 bases from V and 1 base from J, leaving 17 bases between. Germline-derived CDR1 and CDR2 are SGHKS and YYEKEE (reference sequence).